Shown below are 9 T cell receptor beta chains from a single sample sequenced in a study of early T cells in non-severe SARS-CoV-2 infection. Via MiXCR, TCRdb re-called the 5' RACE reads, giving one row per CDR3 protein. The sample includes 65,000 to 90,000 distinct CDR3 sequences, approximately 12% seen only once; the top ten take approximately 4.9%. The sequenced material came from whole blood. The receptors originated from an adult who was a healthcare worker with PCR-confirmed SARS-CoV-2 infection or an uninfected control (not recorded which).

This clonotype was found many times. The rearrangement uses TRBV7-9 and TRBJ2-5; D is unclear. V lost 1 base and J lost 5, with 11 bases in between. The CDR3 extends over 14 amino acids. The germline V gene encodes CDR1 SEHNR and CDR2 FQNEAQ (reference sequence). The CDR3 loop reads CASSLVWLPETQYF. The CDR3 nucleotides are TGTGCCAGCAGCTTAGTGTGGTTGCCGGAGACCCAGTACTTC. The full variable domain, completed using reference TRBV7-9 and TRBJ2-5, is DTGVSQNPRHKITKRGQNVTFRCDPISEHNRLYWYRQTLGQGPEFLTYFQNEAQLEKSRLLSDRFSAERPKGSFSTLEIQRTEQGDSAMYLCASSLVWLPETQYFGPGTRLLVL.

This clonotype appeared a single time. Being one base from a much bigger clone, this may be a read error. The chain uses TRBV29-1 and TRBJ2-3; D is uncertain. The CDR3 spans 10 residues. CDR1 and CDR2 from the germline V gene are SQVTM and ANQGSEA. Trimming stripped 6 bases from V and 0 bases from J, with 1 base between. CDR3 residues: CSVSTDTQYF. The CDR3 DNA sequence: TGCAGCGTGAGCACAGATACGCAGTATTTT.

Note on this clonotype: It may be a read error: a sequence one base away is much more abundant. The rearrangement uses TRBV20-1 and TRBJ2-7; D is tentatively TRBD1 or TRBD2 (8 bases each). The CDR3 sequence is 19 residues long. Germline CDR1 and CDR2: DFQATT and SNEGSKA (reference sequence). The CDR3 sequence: CSANLRQGRGGRNSYKQYF. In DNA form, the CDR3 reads TGCAGTGCTAACCTCAGACAGGGGCGAGGCGGGAGGAACTCCTACAAGCAGTACTTC.

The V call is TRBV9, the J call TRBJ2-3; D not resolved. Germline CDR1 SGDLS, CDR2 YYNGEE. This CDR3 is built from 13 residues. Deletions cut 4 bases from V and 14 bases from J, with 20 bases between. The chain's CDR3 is CASSQGSEPHSYF. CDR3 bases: TGTGCCAGCAGCCAAGGCTCGGAACCTCATTCGTATTTT.

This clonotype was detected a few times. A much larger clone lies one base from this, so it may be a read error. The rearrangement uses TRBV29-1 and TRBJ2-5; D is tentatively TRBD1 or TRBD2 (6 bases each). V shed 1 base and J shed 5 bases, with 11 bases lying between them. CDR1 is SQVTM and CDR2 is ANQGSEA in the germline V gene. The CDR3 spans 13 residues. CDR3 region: CSVEAGGAETQYF. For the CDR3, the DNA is TGCAGCGTTGAAGCCGGGGGCGCCGAGACCCAGTACTTC.

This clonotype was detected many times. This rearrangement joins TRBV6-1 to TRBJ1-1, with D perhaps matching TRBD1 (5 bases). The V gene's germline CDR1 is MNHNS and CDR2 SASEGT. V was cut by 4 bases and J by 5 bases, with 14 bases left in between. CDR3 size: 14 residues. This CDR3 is CASSVGRVGTEAFF. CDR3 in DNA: TGTGCCAGCAGTGTGGGCAGGGTGGGAACTGAAGCTTTCTTT.

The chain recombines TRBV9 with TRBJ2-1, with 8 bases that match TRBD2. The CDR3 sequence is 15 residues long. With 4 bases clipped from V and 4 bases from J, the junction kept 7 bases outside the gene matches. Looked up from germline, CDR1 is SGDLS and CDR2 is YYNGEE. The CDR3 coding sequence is TGTGCCAGCAGCATCAGCGGGGGCCTTTACAATGAGCAGTTCTTC. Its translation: CASSISGGLYNEQFF.

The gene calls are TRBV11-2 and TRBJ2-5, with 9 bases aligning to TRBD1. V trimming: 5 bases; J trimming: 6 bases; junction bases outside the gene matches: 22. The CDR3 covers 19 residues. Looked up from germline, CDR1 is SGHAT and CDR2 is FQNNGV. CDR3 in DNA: TGTGCCAGCAGCCCTCGACCCCCCATTCCGGGACAGGGTAGGAAGACCCAGTACTTC. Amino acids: CASSPRPPIPGQGRKTQYF.

CDR3 residues: CASSGPLGTSEPLKQYF. CDR3 DNA: TGTGCCAGCAGTGGACCCTTAGGAACGTCCGAACCCCTCAAGCAGTACTTC. This chain joins TRBV6-2 or TRBV6-3 and TRBJ2-7; D is undetermined. V was clipped by 5 bases and J by 8 bases, with 28 bases between them. There are 17 residues in the CDR3. Looked up from germline, CDR1 is MNHEY and CDR2 is SVGEGT.